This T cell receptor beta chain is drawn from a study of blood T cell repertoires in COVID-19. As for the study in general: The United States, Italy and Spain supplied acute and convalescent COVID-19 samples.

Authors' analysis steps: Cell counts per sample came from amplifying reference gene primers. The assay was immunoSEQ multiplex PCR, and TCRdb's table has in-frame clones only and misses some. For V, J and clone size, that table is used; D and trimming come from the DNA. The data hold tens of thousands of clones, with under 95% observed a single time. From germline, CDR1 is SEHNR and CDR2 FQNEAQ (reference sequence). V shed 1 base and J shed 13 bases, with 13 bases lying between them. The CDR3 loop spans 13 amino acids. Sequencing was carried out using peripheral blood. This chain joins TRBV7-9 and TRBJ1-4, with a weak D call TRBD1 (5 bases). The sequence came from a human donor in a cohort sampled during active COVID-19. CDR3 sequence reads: CASSLETGVGLFF. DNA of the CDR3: TGTGCCAGCAGCTTAGAAACGGGGGTAGGACTGTTTTTT.